This is a list of T cell receptor beta chains from one sample in a study of technical replicates of blood from a few donors. Profiled with immunoSEQ multiplex PCR; TCRdb holds only in-frame clones, not every one. The sample lists roughly 80,000 clones; about 91% were seen once. Sequencing was carried out using T cells isolated from PBMCs. The receptors shown here come from a human donor in good health. Both conserved end residues are part of each CDR3. The D gene is left open where the match is weak. Size values are once, few and many counts, or a class for expanded clones, and some rows have none.

j_call v_call d_call clone_size cdr3_length cdr3_nt cdr3_aa
TRBJ2-1 TRBV10-3 TRBD2 NA 15 TGTGCCATCAGTGAGTCAAGCGGGAGCTACAATGAGCAGTTCTTC CAISESSGSYNEQFF
TRBJ2-5 TRBV4-3 NA NA 13 TGCGCCAGCAGCCAAGACGAGGAAGAGACCCAGTACTTC CASSQDEEETQYF
TRBJ1-1 TRBV2 NA NA 12 TGTGCCAGCTATTACAGGCGTACTGAAGCTTTCTTT CASYYRRTEAFF
TRBJ1-2 TRBV10-3 TRBD1 NA 17 TGTGCCATCAGTGAGAGGACAGGGGGCTGGTTGAGCGGTGGCTACACCTTC CAISERTGGWLSGGYTF
TRBJ2-7 TRBV4-1 NA NA 15 TGCGCCAGCAGCCAAGAGGATGGCGGGCCCTACGAGCAGTACTTC CASSQEDGGPYEQYF
TRBJ2-3 TRBV21-1 NA NA 20 TGTGCCAGCAGCAAAAGGGCTTGGCTAGCGGGAAGAGGGGGAACAGATACGCAGTATTTT CASSKRAWLAGRGGTDTQYF
TRBJ1-2 TRBV19 NA NA 10 TGTGCCAGTAGAGCCCATGGCTACACCTTC CASRAHGYTF
TRBJ2-1 TRBV28 TRBD2 NA 14 TGTGCCAGCACCCTAGCGGGAGGAGGGAATGAGCAGTTCTTC CASTLAGGGNEQFF
TRBJ2-7 TRBV7-2 NA NA 17 TGTGCCAGCAGCTTACAAGTCACAGGCGACAGCTCCTACGAGCAGTACTTC CASSLQVTGDSSYEQYF
TRBJ2-1 TRBV4-3 TRBD2 NA 17 TGCGCCAGCAGCCGACTACTGGGAGGGAGCTCCTACAATGAGCAGTTCTTC CASSRLLGGSSYNEQFF
TRBJ2-3 TRBV12-5 NA NA 14 TGTGCTAGTGGTTTGGGACAGGTCACAGATACGCAGTATTTT CASGLGQVTDTQYF
TRBJ1-1 TRBV9 NA NA 15 TGTGCCAGCAGCTTGGGACACCGTATGAACACTGAAGCTTTCTTT CASSLGHRMNTEAFF
TRBJ1-2 TRBV27 NA NA 12 TGTGCCAGCTTCGCCCAGGTCTATGGCTACACCTTC CASFAQVYGYTF
TRBJ2-7 TRBV5-6 NA NA 16 TGTGCCAGCAGCTTGATCGGGAGCGTTAGCCTGGACGAGCAGTACTTC CASSLIGSVSLDEQYF
TRBJ2-2 TRBV19 NA NA 15 TGTGCCAGTAGTCCCACTGGGCCGAACACCGGGGAGCTGTTTTTT CASSPTGPNTGELFF
TRBJ2-7 TRBV7-8 TRBD2 NA 14 TGTGCCAGCAGCTCGGGACTAGCGGGGTACGAGCAGTACTTC CASSSGLAGYEQYF
TRBJ2-3 TRBV11-2 TRBD2 NA 16 TGTGCCAGCAGCTTAGTCAGCGGGAGTCCCACAGATACGCAGTATTTT CASSLVSGSPTDTQYF
TRBJ2-7 TRBV6-1 NA NA 12 TGTGCCAGCGGGAGTTTCTCCTACGAGCAGTACTTC CASGSFSYEQYF
TRBJ2-7 TRBV19 TRBD1 NA 15 TGTGCCAGTAGCCCTAGACAGGGGGCTGCATACGAGCAGTACTTC CASSPRQGAAYEQYF
TRBJ1-3 TRBV27 NA NA 15 TGTGCCAGCAGTCCTACCAGGGGCTCTGGAAACACCATATATTTT CASSPTRGSGNTIYF
TRBJ1-5 TRBV9 TRBD1 NA 15 TGTGCCAGCAGCGCTGGGACAGGGATCAATCAGCCCCAGCATTTT CASSAGTGINQPQHF
TRBJ1-1 TRBV4-1 NA few 17 TGCGCCAGCAGCCGCGGCCCGCTCAGGGTTCTGGACACTGAAGCTTTCTTT CASSRGPLRVLDTEAFF
TRBJ1-5 TRBV2 TRBD1 few 13 TGTGCCACAACAGGGGGCCTAGATCAGCCCCAGCATTTT CATTGGLDQPQHF
TRBJ1-5 TRBV19 NA NA 17 TGTGCCAGTAGTATAGATCCGTTCGAGTTACCCCCTCAGCCCCAGCATTTT CASSIDPFELPPQPQHF
TRBJ2-1 TRBV5-4 NA NA 12 TGTGCCAGCCGGGACTTTCTCAATGAGCAGTTCTTC CASRDFLNEQFF
TRBJ2-7 TRBV2 NA NA 15 TGTGCCAGCTTCTACCGCCTGGGGGGCTCCTACGAGCAGTACTTC CASFYRLGGSYEQYF
TRBJ2-7 TRBV7-6 TRBD1 NA 14 TGTGCCAGCAGCCTGCGACAGGGGTTCTACGAGCAGTACTTC CASSLRQGFYEQYF
TRBJ1-2 TRBV2 NA once 13 TGTGCCACCTCCTCCGGGCTCGGAGGTGGCTACACCTTC CATSSGLGGGYTF
TRBJ2-5 TRBV6-6 NA once 13 TGTGCCAGCAGTCGGTTGACTCAAGAGACCCAGTACTTC CASSRLTQETQYF
TRBJ1-1 TRBV25-1 TRBD1 NA 14 TGTGCCAGCAGCGGGACAGGGGGCTTCCGGGAAGCTTTCTTT CASSGTGGFREAFF
TRBJ2-7 TRBV7-9 TRBD1 once 16 TGTGCCAGCAGCTCGGAGGGGACAGGGGTTTTCTACGAGCAGTACTTC CASSSEGTGVFYEQYF
TRBJ1-1 TRBV6-1 TRBD1 NA 17 TGTGCCAGCAGTGAAGAGGGGACAGTGTTCATGAACACTGAAGCTTTCTTT CASSEEGTVFMNTEAFF
TRBJ2-1 TRBV4-1 NA NA 17 TGCGCCAGCAGCCAAGCATCTCCGGGCGCGACTAACAATGAGCAGTTCTTC CASSQASPGATNNEQFF
TRBJ2-2 TRBV27 NA NA 14 TGTGCCAGCAGTTTATACAGGGACACCGGGGAGCTGTTTTTT CASSLYRDTGELFF
TRBJ2-5 TRBV10-3 NA NA 10 TGTGCCACCCGGGATGAGACCCAGTACTTC CATRDETQYF
TRBJ1-5 TRBV7-8 NA NA 14 TGTGCCAGCAGCTTACAGGGGAGAAGTCAGCCCCAGCATTTT CASSLQGRSQPQHF
TRBJ1-5 TRBV30 NA once 12 TGTGCCTGGACTCGAGGGGGTCAGCCCCAGCATTTT CAWTRGGQPQHF
TRBJ2-7 TRBV2 NA once 10 TGTGCCAGCAGTGAAGGTGTACAGTACTTC CASSEGVQYF
TRBJ2-5 TRBV7-8 TRBD2 NA 17 TGTGCCAGCAGCAGAGGACTAGCGGGAGCCATAAGGGAGACCCAGTACTTC CASSRGLAGAIRETQYF
TRBJ2-1 TRBV7-3 NA NA 13 TGTGCCAGCAGCGCCCTCGGGGGACATGAGCAGTTCTTC CASSALGGHEQFF
TRBJ1-1 TRBV29-1 NA NA 12 TGCAGCGGAGGCAGGGAAGGCACTGAAGCTTTCTTT CSGGREGTEAFF
TRBJ2-7 TRBV2 TRBD2 NA 14 TGTGCCAGCAGTGGACTAGCGGCCATCTACGAGCAGTACTTC CASSGLAAIYEQYF
TRBJ1-2 TRBV11-3 NA few 13 TGTGCCAGCAGCCCACAGGGAAGAGATGGCTACACCTTC CASSPQGRDGYTF
TRBJ1-1 TRBV27 TRBD1 NA 14 TGTGCCAGCAGTTTATGGGACAGTAACACTGAAGCTTTCTTT CASSLWDSNTEAFF
TRBJ1-1 TRBV11-1 NA NA 16 TGTGCCAGCAGCTTCGGTTCCGGGATTCAGGACACTGAAGCTTTCTTT CASSFGSGIQDTEAFF
TRBJ2-1 TRBV7-9 TRBD1 NA 16 TGTGCCAGCAGCTTCCTCGGGACAGGGGGCTACAATGAGCAGTTCTTC CASSFLGTGGYNEQFF
TRBJ2-7 TRBV4-1 NA NA 13 TGCGCCAGCAGCCAAGGACAGTTCTACGAGCAGTACTTC CASSQGQFYEQYF
TRBJ2-7 TRBV4-3 NA NA 15 TGCGCCAGCAGCCCAGGGACTTCAAAAACCTACGAGCAGTACTTC CASSPGTSKTYEQYF
TRBJ1-2 TRBV28 TRBD1 once 14 TGTGCCAGCAGTTTCAGGGGGTATAACTATGGCTACACCTTC CASSFRGYNYGYTF
TRBJ1-1 TRBV19 NA few 15 TGTGCCAGTACCATGGCTTGGGGGCAGGACACTGAAGCTTTCTTT CASTMAWGQDTEAFF
TRBJ2-1 TRBV5-6 TRBD1 NA 15 TGTGCCAGCAGCCGCCGGGACAGAATCTACAATGAGCAGTTCTTC CASSRRDRIYNEQFF
TRBJ1-2 TRBV11-2 TRBD1 NA 15 TGTGCCAGCAGCTACCGGGAGACAGGGAACTATGGCTACACCTTC CASSYRETGNYGYTF